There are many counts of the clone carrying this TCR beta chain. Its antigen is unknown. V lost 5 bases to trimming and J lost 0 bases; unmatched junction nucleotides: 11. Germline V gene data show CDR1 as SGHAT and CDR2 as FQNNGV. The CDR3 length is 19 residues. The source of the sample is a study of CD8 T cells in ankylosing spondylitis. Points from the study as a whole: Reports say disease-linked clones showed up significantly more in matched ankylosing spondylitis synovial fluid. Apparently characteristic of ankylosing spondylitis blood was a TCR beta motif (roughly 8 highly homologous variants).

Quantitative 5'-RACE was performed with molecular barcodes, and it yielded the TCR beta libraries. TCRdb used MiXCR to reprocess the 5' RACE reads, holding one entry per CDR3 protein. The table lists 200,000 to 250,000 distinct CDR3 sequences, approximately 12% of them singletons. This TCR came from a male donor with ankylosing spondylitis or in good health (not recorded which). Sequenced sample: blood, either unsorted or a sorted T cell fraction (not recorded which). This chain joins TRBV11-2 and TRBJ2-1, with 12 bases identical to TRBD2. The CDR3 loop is CASSPWTSGITSSYNEQFF. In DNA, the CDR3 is TGTGCCAGCAGCCCCTGGACTAGCGGGATAACTAGCTCCTACAATGAGCAGTTCTTC.